These T cell receptor beta chains were read from a single sample in a study of low-dose radiotherapy and immunotherapy resistance in tumors. Each CDR3 protein is one row after TCRdb ran MiXCR on the reads. Among almost 45,000 distinct CDR3 sequences, about 25% were seen once, and the ten largest hold around 10%. The material was PBMCs, obtained after low-dose radiotherapy plus immunotherapy. The receptors here all came from a male donor with prostate cancer. Both conserved end residues are part of each CDR3. The D gene is left open where the match is weak. Some rows have no size entry. The others give once, few or many, or a class for an expanded clone.

TRBV9	TRBD2	many	TRBJ2-3	TGTGCCAGCAGCGTAGAGGCGGGAGGAACGAATACGCAGTATTTT	CASSVEAGGTNTQYF
TRBV19	NA	many	TRBJ2-1	TGTGCCAGTAGTATCGGGACACTGGACTACAATGAGCAGTTCTTC	CASSIGTLDYNEQFF
TRBV4-1	NA	many	TRBJ1-2	TGCGCCAGCAGCCAAGATCCCACCCGGGGTGGTTACTATGGCTACACCTTC	CASSQDPTRGGYYGYTF
TRBV29-1	TRBD2	medium-sized	TRBJ2-7	TGCAGCGTTGAAGGACTAGCGGGAGCCCCCTACGAGCAGTACTTC	CSVEGLAGAPYEQYF
TRBV28	TRBD2	NA	TRBJ2-3	TGTGCCAGCAAAGAGAGGGAGGGCCTTAGAGATACGCAGTATTTT	CASKEREGLRDTQYF
TRBV7-8	NA	once	TRBJ1-1	TGTGCCAGCAGCTTGCGCGGCATGAACACTGAAGCTTTCTTT	CASSLRGMNTEAFF
TRBV7-9	NA	many	TRBJ2-3	TGTGCCAGCAGCTTGGGGGGTACCGGTACGCAGTATTTT	CASSLGGTGTQYF
TRBV19	NA	many	TRBJ2-6	TGTGCCAGTAGTATTAGCACGTCCGGGGCCAACGTCCTGACTTTC	CASSISTSGANVLTF
TRBV27	NA	NA	TRBJ2-4	TGTGCCAGCAGTTTATCTGGACAGCAAGCCAAAAACATTCAGTACTTC	CASSLSGQQAKNIQYF
TRBV5-5	TRBD1	NA	TRBJ1-5	TGTGCCAGCAGCGTTCGACCGGGACAGGGGAGCAATCAGCCCCAGCATTTT	CASSVRPGQGSNQPQHF
TRBV12-3/TRBV12-4	TRBD1	many	TRBJ1-1	TGTGCCAGCAGGTTGGGACAGATTAACACTGAAGCTTTCTTT	CASRLGQINTEAFF
TRBV21-1	NA	medium-sized	TRBJ2-7	TGTGCCAGCATGCCCGGGATTGCACCCTACGAGCAGTACTTC	CASMPGIAPYEQYF
TRBV7-8	NA	many	TRBJ2-1	TGTGCCAGCAGCTTAACCGGGGGGCGCGACAATGAGCAGTTCTTC	CASSLTGGRDNEQFF
TRBV7-9	TRBD1	many	TRBJ2-7	TGTGCCAGCAGCTTGGGACAGTACGAGCAGTACTTC	CASSLGQYEQYF
TRBV12-3/TRBV12-4	NA	many	TRBJ2-7	TGTGCCAGCAGTTTTTTACAGGGTAGCCACGAGCAGTACTTC	CASSFLQGSHEQYF
TRBV12-3/TRBV12-4	NA	medium-sized	TRBJ2-2	TGTGCCAGCAGCCGGGACACCGCGAACACCGGGGAGCTGTTTTTT	CASSRDTANTGELFF
TRBV7-2	TRBD2	few	TRBJ2-2	TGTGCCAGCAGCCAGACTAGCCGGGAGCTGTTTTTT	CASSQTSRELFF
TRBV15	NA	NA	TRBJ2-1	TGTGCCACCAGCAGAGCCCCGGGACCAGACGGGAATGAGCAGTTCTTC	CATSRAPGPDGNEQFF
TRBV6-6	TRBD2	many	TRBJ2-7	TGTGCCAGCAGTAAACTAGCGTGGGAGCAGTACTTC	CASSKLAWEQYF
TRBV11-2	TRBD1	medium-sized	TRBJ2-3	TGTGCCAGCAGCATCGGGACAGGGCCCATGGATACGCAGTATTTT	CASSIGTGPMDTQYF
TRBV5-1	NA	many	TRBJ2-1	TGCGCCAGCAGCTTGGGAGACAGGCACAATGAGCAGTTCTTC	CASSLGDRHNEQFF
TRBV4-1	NA	many	TRBJ2-4	TGCGCCAGCAGCCTAAAGACAGGGAGGTTTGAAAACATTCAGTACTTC	CASSLKTGRFENIQYF
TRBV20-1	NA	many	TRBJ1-4	TGCAGTGCTAGTATTAGGGGAAGAGGTGAAAAACTGTTTTTT	CSASIRGRGEKLFF
TRBV6-1	TRBD1	NA	TRBJ2-7	TGTGCCAGCAGTGACGGGACAGTAGGAGAGCAGTACTTC	CASSDGTVGEQYF
TRBV13	NA	NA	TRBJ2-7	TGTGCCAGCAGTACAGGGGGGGACTACGAGCAGTACTTC	CASSTGGDYEQYF
TRBV6-9	NA	many	TRBJ1-2	TGTGCCAGCAAAGGGGCCGGGGTCTACACCTTC	CASKGAGVYTF
TRBV12-3/TRBV12-4	NA	many	TRBJ2-7	TGTGCCAGCAGTTTATCGGTCGGGCAGTCCTACGAGCAGTACTTC	CASSLSVGQSYEQYF
TRBV10-2	NA	many	TRBJ2-1	TGCGCCAGCAGTGAGTTGGGTGAGCAGTTCTTC	CASSELGEQFF